This entry is about one TCR beta chain. TCRdb's copy holds only in-frame clones and misses some; the assay was immunoSEQ multiplex PCR. The sample consists of almost 250,000 clones, roughly 89% of them appearing once. This sample was taken from a study of blood T cell repertoires in COVID-19. Study-level background: The analysed material was cDNA or gDNA that came from T cells, B-cell-depleted T cells, or PBMCs.

The germline gives CDR1 LNHNV, CDR2 YYDKDF (reference sequence). The V and J ends lost 5 bases and 3 bases respectively, with 10 bases between them. The length of the CDR3 is 13 residues. The specimen was PBMCs or T cells enriched from blood (not recorded which). The rearrangement joins TRBV15 to TRBJ1-2, with D perhaps matching TRBD1 (6 bases). The sequence came from a woman in her twenties or thirties who had recovered from COVID-19. The CDR3 nucleotides are TGTGCCACCAGCCGAGGGGGGGACTATGGCTACACCTTC. Translation: CATSRGGDYGYTF.